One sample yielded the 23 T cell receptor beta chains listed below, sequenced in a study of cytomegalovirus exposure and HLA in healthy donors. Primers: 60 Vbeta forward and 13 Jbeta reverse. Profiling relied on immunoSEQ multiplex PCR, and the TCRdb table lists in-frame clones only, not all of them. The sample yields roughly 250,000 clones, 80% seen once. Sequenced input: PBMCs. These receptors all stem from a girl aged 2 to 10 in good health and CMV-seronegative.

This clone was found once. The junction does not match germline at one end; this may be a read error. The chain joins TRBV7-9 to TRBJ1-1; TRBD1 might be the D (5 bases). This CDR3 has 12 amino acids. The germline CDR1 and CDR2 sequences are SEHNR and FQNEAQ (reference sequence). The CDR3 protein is CSSRWGGSEAFF. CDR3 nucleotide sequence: TGTTCCAGCAGATGGGGGGGGTCTGAAGCTTTCTTT.

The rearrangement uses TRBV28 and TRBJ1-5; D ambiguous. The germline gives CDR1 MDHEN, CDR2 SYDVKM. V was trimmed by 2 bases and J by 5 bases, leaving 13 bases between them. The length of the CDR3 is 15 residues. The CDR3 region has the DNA TGTGCCAGCAGTTTAGCGACAATATGGGATCAGCCCCAGCATTTT. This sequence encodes CASSLATIWDQPQHF.

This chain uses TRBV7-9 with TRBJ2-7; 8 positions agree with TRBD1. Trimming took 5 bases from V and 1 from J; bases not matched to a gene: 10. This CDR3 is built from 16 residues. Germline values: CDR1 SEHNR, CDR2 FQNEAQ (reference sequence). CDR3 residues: CASSPPGQGSSYEQYF. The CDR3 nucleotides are TGTGCCAGCAGCCCCCCCGGACAGGGATCGTCCTACGAGCAGTACTTC.

The CDR3 DNA reads as TGTGCCAGCACCCCAGGGGGGTACATCTACAATGAGCAGTTCTTC. It codes for CASTPGGYIYNEQFF. The V gene is TRBV6-5, the J gene TRBJ2-1, with D perhaps matching TRBD1 (7 bases). CDR1 and CDR2 from the germline V gene are MNHEY and SVGAGI. V lost 7 bases, J lost 3 bases, and 16 bases lay in between. The CDR3 length is 15 residues.

CDR3 DNA: TGTGCCAGCAGCTACCACCTGGGACAGGGCGTGGATACGCAGTATTTT. It is translated as CASSYHLGQGVDTQYF. V and J are TRBV27 and TRBJ2-3, with 9 bases matching TRBD1. Germline trimming cut 6 bases from V and 6 bases from J; bases unmatched to any gene: 13. Per germline, CDR1 MNHEY and CDR2 SMNVEV (reference sequence). The CDR3 contains 16 residues.

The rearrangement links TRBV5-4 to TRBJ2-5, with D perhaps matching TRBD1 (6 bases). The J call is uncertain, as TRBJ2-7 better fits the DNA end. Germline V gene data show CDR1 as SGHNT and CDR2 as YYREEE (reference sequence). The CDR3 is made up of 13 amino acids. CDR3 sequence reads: CASSTGFEYEQYF. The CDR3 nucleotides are TGTGCCAGCAGCACAGGGTTCGAGTACGAGCAGTACTTC.

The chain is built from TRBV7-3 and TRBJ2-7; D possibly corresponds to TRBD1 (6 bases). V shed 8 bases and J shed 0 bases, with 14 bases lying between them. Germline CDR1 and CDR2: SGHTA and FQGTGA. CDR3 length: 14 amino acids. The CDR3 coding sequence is TGTGCCAGCGCCCCGGGACACAGCTCCTACGAGCAGTACTTC. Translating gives CASAPGHSSYEQYF. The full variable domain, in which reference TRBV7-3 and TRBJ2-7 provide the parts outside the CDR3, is GAGVSQTPSNKVTEKGKYVELRCDPISGHTALYWYRQSLGQGPEFLIYFQGTGAADDSGLPNDRFFAVRPEGSVSTLKIQRTERGDSAVYLCASAPGHSSYEQYFGPGTRLTVT.

In DNA form, the CDR3 reads TGTGCCAGTAGTATAGAACAGGGGGCGAACTATGGCTACACCTTC. Encoded protein: CASSIEQGANYGYTF. The chain carries TRBV19 and TRBJ1-2; 9 bases are a match to TRBD1. Germline-derived CDR1 and CDR2 are LNHDA and SQIVND (reference sequence). The ends lost 0 bases at V and 2 bases at J; junction bases unmatched: 1. This CDR3 is built from 15 residues.

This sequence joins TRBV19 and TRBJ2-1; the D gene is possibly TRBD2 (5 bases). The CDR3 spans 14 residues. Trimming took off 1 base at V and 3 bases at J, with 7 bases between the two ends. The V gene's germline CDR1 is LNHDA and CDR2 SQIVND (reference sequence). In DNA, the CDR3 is TGTGCCAGTAGTATAGCGGGGTTCTACAATGAGCAGTTCTTC. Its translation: CASSIAGFYNEQFF.

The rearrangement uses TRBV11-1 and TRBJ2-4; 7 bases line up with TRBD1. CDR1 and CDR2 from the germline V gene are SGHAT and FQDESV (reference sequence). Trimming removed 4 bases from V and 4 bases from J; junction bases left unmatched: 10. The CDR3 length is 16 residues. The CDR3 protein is CASSSYRGKGKNIQYF. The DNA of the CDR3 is TGTGCCAGCAGCTCTTACAGGGGAAAGGGGAAAAACATTCAGTACTTC.

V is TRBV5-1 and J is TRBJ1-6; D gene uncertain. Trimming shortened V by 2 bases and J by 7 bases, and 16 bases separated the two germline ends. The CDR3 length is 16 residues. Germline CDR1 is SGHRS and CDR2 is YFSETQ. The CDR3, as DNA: TGCGCCAGCAGCTTTGGCCTTCGGGAGGCGAATTCACCCCTCCACTTT. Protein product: CASSFGLREANSPLHF.

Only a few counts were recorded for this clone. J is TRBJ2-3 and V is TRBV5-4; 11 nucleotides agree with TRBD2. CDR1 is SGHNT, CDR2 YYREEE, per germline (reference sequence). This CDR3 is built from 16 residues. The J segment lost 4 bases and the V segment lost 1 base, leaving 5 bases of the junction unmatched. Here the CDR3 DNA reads TGTGCCAGCAGCTTGCGTAGCGGGAGGGCCTCAGATACGCAGTATTTT. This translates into CASSLRSGRASDTQYF.

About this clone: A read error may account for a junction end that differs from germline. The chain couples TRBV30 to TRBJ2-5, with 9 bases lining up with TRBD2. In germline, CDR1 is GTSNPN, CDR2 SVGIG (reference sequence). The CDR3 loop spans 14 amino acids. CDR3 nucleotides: TGTGCGTGGACGGGGACTAGCCCCGCCGAGACCCAGTACTTC. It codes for CAWTGTSPAETQYF.

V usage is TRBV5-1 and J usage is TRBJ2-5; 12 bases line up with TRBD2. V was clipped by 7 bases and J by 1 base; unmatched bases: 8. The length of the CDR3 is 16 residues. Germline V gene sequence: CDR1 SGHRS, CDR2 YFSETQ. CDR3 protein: CASALLGLAGQETQYF. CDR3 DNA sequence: TGCGCCAGCGCCCTTCTGGGACTAGCGGGCCAAGAGACCCAGTACTTC.

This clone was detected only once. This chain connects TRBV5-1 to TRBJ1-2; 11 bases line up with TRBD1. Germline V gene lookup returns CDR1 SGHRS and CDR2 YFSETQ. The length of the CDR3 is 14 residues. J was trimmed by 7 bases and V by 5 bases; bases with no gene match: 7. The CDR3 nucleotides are TGCGCCAGCAGTGATCCCGGGACAGGGGGTGGCTACACCTTC. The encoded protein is CASSDPGTGGGYTF. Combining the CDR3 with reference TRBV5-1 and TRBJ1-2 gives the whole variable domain KAGVTQTPRYLIKTRGQQVTLSCSPISGHRSVSWYQQTPGQGLQFLFEYFSETQRNKGNFPGRFSGRQFSNSRSEMNVSTLELGDSALYLCASSDPGTGGGYTFGSGTRLTVV.

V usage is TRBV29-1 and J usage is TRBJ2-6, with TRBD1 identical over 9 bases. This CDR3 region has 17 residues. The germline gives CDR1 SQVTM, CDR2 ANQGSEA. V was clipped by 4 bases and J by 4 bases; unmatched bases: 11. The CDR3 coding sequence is TGCAGCGTTGGGTCCTGGGGGACAGGGTTGGGGGCCAACGTCCTGACTTTC. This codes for CSVGSWGTGLGANVLTF.

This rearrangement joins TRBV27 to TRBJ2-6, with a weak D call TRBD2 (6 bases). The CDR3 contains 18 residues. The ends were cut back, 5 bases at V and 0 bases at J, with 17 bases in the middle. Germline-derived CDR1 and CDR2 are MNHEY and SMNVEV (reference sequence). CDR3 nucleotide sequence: TGTGCCAGCAGTCCCCGAGGAGGGCCCCTCTCTGGGGCCAACGTCCTGACTTTC. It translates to CASSPRGGPLSGANVLTF.

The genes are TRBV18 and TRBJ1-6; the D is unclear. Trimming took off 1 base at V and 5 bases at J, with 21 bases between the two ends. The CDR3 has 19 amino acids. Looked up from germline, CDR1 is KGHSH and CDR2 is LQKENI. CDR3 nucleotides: TGTGCCAGCTCACCACGTCCGGGGAGGGATACCTATGATAATTCACCCCTCCACTTT. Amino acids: CASSPRPGRDTYDNSPLHF.

The CDR3, as DNA: TGTGCCAGCAGCCCCCTGGGGGCCAGCACAGATACGCAGTATTTT. Protein: CASSPLGASTDTQYF. J is TRBJ2-3 and V is TRBV7-7; maybe TRBD1 (6 bases). The germline V and J ends were trimmed by 5 bases and 0 bases, with 12 bases remaining between them. The length of the CDR3 is 15 residues. The germline V gene encodes CDR1 SSHAT and CDR2 FNYEAQ (reference sequence).

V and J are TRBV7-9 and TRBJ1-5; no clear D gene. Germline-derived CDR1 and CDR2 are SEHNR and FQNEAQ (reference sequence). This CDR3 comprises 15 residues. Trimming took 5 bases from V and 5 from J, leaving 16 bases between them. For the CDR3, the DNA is TGTGCCAGCAGCAACTCGGTCCCGGTGGATCAGCCCCAGCATTTT. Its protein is CASSNSVPVDQPQHF.

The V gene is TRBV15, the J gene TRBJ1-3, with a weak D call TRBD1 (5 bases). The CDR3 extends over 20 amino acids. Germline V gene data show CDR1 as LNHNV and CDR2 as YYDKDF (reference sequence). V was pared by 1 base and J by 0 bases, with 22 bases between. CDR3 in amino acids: CATSRVPRGEYQLSGNTIYF. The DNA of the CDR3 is TGTGCCACCAGCAGAGTTCCACGGGGGGAGTATCAACTCTCTGGAAACACCATATATTTT.

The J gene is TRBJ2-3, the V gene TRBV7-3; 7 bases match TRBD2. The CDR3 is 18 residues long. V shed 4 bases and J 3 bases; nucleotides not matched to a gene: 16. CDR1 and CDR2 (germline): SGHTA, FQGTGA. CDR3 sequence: CASSSPSGMHGGTDTQYF. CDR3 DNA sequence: TGTGCCAGCAGCTCACCCAGCGGGATGCATGGGGGGACAGATACGCAGTATTTT.

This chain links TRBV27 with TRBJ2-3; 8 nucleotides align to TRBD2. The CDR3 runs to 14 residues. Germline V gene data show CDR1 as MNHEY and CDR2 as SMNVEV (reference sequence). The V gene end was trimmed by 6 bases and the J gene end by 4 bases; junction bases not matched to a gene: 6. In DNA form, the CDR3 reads TGTGCCAGCAGGCGGGGGGCCTGGGCAGATACGCAGTATTTT. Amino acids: CASRRGAWADTQYF.